The clone carrying this T cell receptor (beta chain) has a single count. The CDR3 has 16 residues. Trimming removed 0 bases at V and 7 bases at J, with 16 bases between. Looked up from germline, CDR1 is LGHDT and CDR2 is YNNKEL (reference sequence). These data belong to a study of blood T cell repertoires in COVID-19. The assay was immunoSEQ multiplex PCR, and TCRdb's table has in-frame clones only and misses some. The sample lists about 140,000 clones, roughly 78% seen once, with 3% to 4.5% in the top ten. V and J are TRBV3-1 (or the pseudogene TRBV3-2) and TRBJ2-4; tentative D call: TRBD2 (5 bases). Sequenced material: peripheral blood. The receptor was derived from a man between 60 and 70 years old with acute or convalescent COVID-19. In DNA form, the CDR3 reads TGTGCCAGCAGCCAAGATATAGCGACTTTTGAGAACATTCAGTACTTC. Translation: CASSQDIATFENIQYF.